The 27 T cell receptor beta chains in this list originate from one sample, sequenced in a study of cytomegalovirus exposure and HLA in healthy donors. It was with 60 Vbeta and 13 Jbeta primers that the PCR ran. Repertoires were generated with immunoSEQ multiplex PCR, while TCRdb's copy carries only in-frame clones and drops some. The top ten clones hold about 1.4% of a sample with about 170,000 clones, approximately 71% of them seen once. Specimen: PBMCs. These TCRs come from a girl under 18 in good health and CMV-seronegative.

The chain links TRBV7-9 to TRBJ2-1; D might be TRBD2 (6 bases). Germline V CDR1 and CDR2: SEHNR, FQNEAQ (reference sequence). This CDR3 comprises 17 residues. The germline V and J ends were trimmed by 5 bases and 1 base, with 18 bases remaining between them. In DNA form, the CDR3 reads TGTGCCAGCAGCCCCCTGATGTTAGGGACTTCCTACAATGAGCAGTTCTTC. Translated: CASSPLMLGTSYNEQFF. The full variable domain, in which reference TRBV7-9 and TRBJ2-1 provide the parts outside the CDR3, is DTGVSQNPRHKITKRGQNVTFRCDPISEHNRLYWYRQTLGQGPEFLTYFQNEAQLEKSRLLSDRFSAERPKGSFSTLEIQRTEQGDSAMYLCASSPLMLGTSYNEQFFGPGTRLTVL.

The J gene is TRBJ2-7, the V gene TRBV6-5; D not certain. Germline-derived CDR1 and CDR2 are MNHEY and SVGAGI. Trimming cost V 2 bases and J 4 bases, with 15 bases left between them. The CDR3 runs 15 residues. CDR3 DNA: TGTGCCAGCAGTTACGTCCAGGCGCCCGAATACGAGCAGTACTTC. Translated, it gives CASSYVQAPEYEQYF.

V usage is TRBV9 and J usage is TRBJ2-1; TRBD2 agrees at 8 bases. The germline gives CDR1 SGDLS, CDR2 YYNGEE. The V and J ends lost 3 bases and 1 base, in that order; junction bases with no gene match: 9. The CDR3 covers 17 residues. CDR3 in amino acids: CASSGYGGAYSYNEQFF. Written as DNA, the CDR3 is TGTGCCAGCAGCGGATACGGGGGGGCCTATTCCTACAATGAGCAGTTCTTC.

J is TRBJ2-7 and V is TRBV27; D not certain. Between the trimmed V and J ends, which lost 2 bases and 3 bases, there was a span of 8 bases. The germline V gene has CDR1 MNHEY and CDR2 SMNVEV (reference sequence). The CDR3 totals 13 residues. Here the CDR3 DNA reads TGTGCCAGCAGTTTACAACAAGACTACGAGCAGTACTTC. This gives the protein CASSLQQDYEQYF.

The CDR3 DNA follows: TGTGCCAGCAGTTACCTGCGCAATGAGCAGTTCTTC. This gives the protein CASSYLRNEQFF. The chain combines TRBV6-6 with TRBJ2-1; D unclear. Germline V CDR1 and CDR2: MNHNY, SVGAGI (reference sequence). V was cut by 2 bases and J by 6 bases, with 5 bases left in between. This CDR3 has 12 residues.

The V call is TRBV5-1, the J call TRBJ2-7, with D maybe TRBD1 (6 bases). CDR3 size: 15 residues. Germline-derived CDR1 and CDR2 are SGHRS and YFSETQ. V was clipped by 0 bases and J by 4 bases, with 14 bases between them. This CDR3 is CASSLAAGAKYEQYF. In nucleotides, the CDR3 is TGCGCCAGCAGCTTGGCGGCAGGGGCAAAGTACGAGCAGTACTTC.

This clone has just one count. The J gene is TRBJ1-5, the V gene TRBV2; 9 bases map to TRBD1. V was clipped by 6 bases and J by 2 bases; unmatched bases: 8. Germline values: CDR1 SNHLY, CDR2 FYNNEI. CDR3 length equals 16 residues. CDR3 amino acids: CASRAPQGAGNQPQHF. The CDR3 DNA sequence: TGTGCCAGCAGAGCGCCACAGGGGGCCGGCAATCAGCCCCAGCATTTT. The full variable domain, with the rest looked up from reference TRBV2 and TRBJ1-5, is EPEVTQTPSHQVTQMGQEVILRCVPISNHLYFYWYRQILGQKVEFLVSFYNNEISEKSEIFDDQFSVERPDGSNFTLKIRSTKLEDSAMYFCASRAPQGAGNQPQHFGDGTRLSIL.

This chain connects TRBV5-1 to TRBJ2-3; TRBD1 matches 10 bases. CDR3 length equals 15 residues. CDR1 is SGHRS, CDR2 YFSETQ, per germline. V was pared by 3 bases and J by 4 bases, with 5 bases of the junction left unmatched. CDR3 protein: CASSSGQGIPDTQYF. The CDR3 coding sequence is TGCGCCAGCAGCTCGGGACAGGGGATACCAGATACGCAGTATTTT.

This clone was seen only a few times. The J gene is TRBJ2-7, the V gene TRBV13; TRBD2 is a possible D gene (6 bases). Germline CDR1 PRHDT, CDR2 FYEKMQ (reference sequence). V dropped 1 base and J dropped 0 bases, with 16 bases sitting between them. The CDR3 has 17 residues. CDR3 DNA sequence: TGTGCCAGCAGCTTAGTATTAGACGGGACTTACTCCTACGAGCAGTACTTC. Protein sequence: CASSLVLDGTYSYEQYF.

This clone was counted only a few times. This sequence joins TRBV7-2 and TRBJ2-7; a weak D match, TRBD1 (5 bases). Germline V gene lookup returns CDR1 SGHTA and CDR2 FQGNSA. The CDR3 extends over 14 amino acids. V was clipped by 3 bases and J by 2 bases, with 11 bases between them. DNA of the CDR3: TGTGCCAGCAGCTTCGTTGACAGAACCTACGAGCAGTACTTC. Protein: CASSFVDRTYEQYF.

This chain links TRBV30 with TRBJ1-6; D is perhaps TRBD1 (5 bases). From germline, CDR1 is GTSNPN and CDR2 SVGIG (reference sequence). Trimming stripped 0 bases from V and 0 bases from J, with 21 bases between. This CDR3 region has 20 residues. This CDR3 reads CAWSVLGAAWNDSYNSPLHF. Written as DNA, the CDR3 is TGTGCCTGGAGTGTACTTGGGGCAGCATGGAATGACTCCTATAATTCACCCCTCCACTTT.

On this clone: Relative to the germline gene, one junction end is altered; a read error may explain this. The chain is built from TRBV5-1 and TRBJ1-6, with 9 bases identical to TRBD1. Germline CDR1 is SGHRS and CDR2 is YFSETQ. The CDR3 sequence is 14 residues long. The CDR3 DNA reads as TGCGCCAGCAGCTTGGCACCCGGGACAGGGAGCTCAGACTTT. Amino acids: CASSLAPGTGSSDF.

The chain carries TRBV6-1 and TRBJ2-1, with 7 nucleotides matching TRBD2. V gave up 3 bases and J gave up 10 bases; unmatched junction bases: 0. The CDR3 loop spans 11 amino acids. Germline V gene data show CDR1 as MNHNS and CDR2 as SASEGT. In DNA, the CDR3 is TGTGCCAGCAGTGACGGGGGGGAGCAGTTCTTC. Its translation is CASSDGGEQFF.

For the CDR3, the DNA is TGTGCCTGGAGTTTAGCGTTGGGTGATCAGCCCCAGCATTTT. Its translation is CAWSLALGDQPQHF. This chain links TRBV30 with TRBJ1-5; no clear D gene. The CDR3 runs to 14 residues. CDR1 and CDR2 (germline): GTSNPN, SVGIG (reference sequence). The ends were cut back, 2 bases at V and 5 bases at J, with 13 bases in the middle.

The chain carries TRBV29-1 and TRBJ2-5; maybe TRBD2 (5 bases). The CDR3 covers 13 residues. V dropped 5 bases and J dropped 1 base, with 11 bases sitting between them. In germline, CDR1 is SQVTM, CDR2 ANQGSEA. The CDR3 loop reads CSVSGRGQETQYF. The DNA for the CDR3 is TGCAGCGTTTCGGGTCGGGGCCAAGAGACCCAGTACTTC.

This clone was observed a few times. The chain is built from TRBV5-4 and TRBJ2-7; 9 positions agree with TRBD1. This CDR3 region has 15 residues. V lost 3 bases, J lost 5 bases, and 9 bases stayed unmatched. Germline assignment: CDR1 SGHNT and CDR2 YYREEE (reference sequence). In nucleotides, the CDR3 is TGTGCCAGCAGCTCGGCGGGACAGGGTTTCCACGAGCAGTACTTC. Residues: CASSSAGQGFHEQYF.

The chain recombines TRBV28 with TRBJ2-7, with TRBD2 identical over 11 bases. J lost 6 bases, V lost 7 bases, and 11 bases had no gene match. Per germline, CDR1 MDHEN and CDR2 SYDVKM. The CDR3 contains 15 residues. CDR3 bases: TGTGCCAGCACCGTTAGCGGGGGGGCCTCCCTCGAGCAGTACTTC. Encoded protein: CASTVSGGASLEQYF.

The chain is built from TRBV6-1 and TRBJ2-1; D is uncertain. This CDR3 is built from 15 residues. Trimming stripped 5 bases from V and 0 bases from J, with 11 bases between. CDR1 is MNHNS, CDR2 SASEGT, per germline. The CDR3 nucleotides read TGTGCCAGCAGTCCCGGAGACGGCTCCTACAATGAGCAGTTCTTC. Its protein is CASSPGDGSYNEQFF.

The CDR3 nucleotides read TGTGCCAGCAGCGTAGGTAGCCTTGCAACTAATGAAAAACTGTTTTTT. Its protein product is CASSVGSLATNEKLFF. The genes are TRBV7-8 and TRBJ1-4; D remains ambiguous. Germline CDR1 reads SGHVS; CDR2 reads FQNEAQ. Trimming pared 5 bases from V and 0 bases from J, leaving 13 bases between. The CDR3 runs to 16 residues.

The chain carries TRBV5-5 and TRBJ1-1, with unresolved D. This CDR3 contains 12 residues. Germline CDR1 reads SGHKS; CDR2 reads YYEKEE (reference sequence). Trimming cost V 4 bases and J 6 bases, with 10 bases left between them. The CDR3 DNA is TGTGCCAGCAGCGGAGCACTCTCTGAAGCTTTCTTT. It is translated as CASSGALSEAFF.

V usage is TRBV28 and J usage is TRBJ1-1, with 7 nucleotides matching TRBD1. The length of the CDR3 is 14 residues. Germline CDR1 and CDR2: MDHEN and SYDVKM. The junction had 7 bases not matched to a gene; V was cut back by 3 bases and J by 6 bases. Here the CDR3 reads CASSLGDRAAEAFF. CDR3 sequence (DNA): TGTGCCAGCAGTTTGGGAGACAGGGCTGCTGAAGCTTTCTTT.

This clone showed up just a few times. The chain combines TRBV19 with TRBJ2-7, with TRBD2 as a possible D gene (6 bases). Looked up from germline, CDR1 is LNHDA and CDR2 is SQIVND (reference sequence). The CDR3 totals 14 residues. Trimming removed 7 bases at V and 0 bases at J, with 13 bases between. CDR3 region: CASTFAGTSYEQYF. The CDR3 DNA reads TGTGCCAGTACGTTTGCGGGGACCTCCTACGAGCAGTACTTC.

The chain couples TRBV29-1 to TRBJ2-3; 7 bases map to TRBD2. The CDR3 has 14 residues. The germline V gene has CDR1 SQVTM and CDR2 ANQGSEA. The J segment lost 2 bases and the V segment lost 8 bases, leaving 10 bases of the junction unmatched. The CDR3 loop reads CSSLGGGDTDTQYF. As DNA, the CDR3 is TGCAGCTCACTGGGCGGGGGTGACACAGATACGCAGTATTTT.

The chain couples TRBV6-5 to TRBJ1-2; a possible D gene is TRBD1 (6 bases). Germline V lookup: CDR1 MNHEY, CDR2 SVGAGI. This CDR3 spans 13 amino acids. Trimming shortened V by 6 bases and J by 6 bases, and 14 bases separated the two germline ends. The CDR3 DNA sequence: TGTGCCAGCAGAGAACAGGGTTCGCATGGCTACACCTTC. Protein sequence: CASREQGSHGYTF.

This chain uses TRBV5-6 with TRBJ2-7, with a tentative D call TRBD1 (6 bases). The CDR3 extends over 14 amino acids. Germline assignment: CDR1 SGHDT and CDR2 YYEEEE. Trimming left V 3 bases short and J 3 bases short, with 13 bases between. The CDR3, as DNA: TGTGCCAGCAGCTGGACAGCCGACTACTACGAGCAGTACTTC. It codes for CASSWTADYYEQYF.

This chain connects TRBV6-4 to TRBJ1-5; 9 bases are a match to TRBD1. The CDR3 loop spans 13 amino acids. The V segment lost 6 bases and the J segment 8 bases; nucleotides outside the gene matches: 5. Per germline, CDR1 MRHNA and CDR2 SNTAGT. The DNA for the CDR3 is TGTGCCAGCAGCCGGGACAGGGATAAGCCCCAGCATTTT. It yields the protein CASSRDRDKPQHF.

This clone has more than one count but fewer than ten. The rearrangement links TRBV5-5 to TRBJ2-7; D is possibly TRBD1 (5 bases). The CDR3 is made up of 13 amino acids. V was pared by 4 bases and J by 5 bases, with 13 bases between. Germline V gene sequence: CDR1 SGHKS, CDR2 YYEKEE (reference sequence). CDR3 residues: CASSVAQAHEQYF. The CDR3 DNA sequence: TGTGCCAGCAGCGTGGCACAGGCCCACGAGCAGTACTTC.